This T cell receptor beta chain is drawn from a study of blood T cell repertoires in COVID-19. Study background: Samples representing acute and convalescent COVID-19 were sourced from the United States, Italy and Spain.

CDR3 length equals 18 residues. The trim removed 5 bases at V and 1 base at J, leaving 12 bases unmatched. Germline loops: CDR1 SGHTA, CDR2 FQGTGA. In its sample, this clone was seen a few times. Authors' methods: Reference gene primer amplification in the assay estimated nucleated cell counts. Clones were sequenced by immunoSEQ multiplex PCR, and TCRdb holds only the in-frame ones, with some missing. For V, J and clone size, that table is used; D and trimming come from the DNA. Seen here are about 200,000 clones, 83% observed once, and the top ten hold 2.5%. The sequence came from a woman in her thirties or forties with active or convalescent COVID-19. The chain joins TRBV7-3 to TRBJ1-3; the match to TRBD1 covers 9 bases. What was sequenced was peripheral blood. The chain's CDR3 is CASSPFRMGQGSGNTIYF. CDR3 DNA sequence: TGTGCCAGCAGCCCATTCCGTATGGGACAGGGATCTGGAAACACCATATATTTT. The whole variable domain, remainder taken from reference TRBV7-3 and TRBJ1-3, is GAGVSQTPSNKVTEKGKYVELRCDPISGHTALYWYRQSLGQGPEFLIYFQGTGAADDSGLPNDRFFAVRPEGSVSTLKIQRTERGDSAVYLCASSPFRMGQGSGNTIYFGEGSWLTVV.